This TCR beta chain was sequenced during a study of Ad26.COV2.S vaccination and SARS-CoV-2 variants (dated by TCRdb to about 2021). About the study as a whole: Donors in the vaccine arm were drawn from COV1001, a phase I-IIa trial of Ad26.COV2.S in healthy adults that was multicentre, randomized, double-blind and placebo-controlled. Ad26.COV2.S was administered intramuscularly at 5 x 10^10 or 1 x 10^11 viral particles, either as a single shot or as two shots given 56 days apart. TCRbeta repertoire sequencing served as the tool for gauging how specific and how broad the SARS-CoV-2-reactive T cell receptors were following Ad26.COV2.S vaccination. A total of about 30 samples were included in the TCR-sequenced set, comprising roughly 19 Ad26.COV2.S vaccine recipients, 5 placebo recipients and 8 SARS-CoV-2 convalescent individuals. Trial participants were randomized into five groups of five, in which low-dose or high-dose Ad26.COV2.S was given once or twice, or placebo was given on both occasions. Throughout the experiments and outcome assessment, investigators stayed blinded to trial group allocation. Results the study describes overall, beyond this receptor: Comparable non-spike TCR breadth was observed between vaccine and placebo recipients, consistent with only spike being contained in the vaccine. The study lacked the statistical power to compare responses across vaccine doses or regimens. The authors noted that total T cell responses may have been underestimated by the TCR breadth and depth analyses. Substantial breadth of spike-specific CD8+ and CD4+ T cell responses was reported after vaccination. Ad26.COV2.S recipients had higher spike-specific TCR breadth than placebo recipients (P = 0.0014).

This clone was recorded a few times. The target of this receptor is not known. No per-base quality is available; no much larger clone lies one base away. Taken with the paper, the label for treatment or condition translates to: some 20 received Ad26.COV2.S at low or high dose, single or two shots; about 5 received placebo; per-sample allocation not given. Repertoires of vaccine and placebo recipients were sequenced from samples collected on day 63 after the first injection. Between 29 July and 7 August 2020, Cohort 1b enrolled 25 adults aged 18-55 years at one site in Boston, USA. Ad26.COV2.S was a replication-incompetent adenovirus type 26 vector that expressed a prefusion-stabilized SARS-CoV-2 spike protein derived from the original Wuhan strain. CDR1 and CDR2, looked up from the germline V gene (reference sequence), are LNHDA and SQIVND. The CDR3 starts with the cysteine, ends with the phenylalanine, and has 14 residues. CDR3 DNA is the only sequence kept; it has 42 bases, read in frame from the first base. From V the trimming removes 7 bases and from J it removes 5 bases, while the gene matches leave 10 bases of the junction unaccounted for.

TCRbeta CDR3 regions were sequenced with the immunoSEQ Assay. After extraction, genomic DNA underwent amplification by bias-controlled multiplex PCR, followed by high-throughput sequencing. As for the authors' bioinformatics: To quantify the absolute abundance of each unique TCRbeta CDR3 region, sequences were collapsed and filtered. T cell fraction was estimated by normalizing TCRbeta template counts to usable DNA, with usable DNA measured through amplification of reference genes found in all nucleated cells. Repertoire TCRs were annotated as SARS-CoV-2-specific when V gene, CDR3 amino acid sequence and J gene were exactly matched to a known reactive TCR set. The reference SARS-CoV-2 TCR set was derived from MIRA and filtered for enrichment in COVID-19-positive ImmuneCODE repertoires, a step that removed public or cross-reactive TCRs. Using the MIRA antigens, annotated TCRs were further analysed by specific ORF or by position within an ORF. Depth was the summed frequency of annotated unique rearrangements, while breadth was defined as annotated unique rearrangements over total unique productive rearrangements. Two-sided Wilcoxon rank-sum tests were applied when comparing TCR breadth between groups. TCRdb took over this immuneACCESS table, retaining in-frame rearrangements with V and J assigned. Such tables are incomplete; in checked studies, under half of the missing clones stem from an unresolved V gene, and the remainder is unexplained. The DNA was the basis for D and trimming; V, J and clone size are from that table. In all, the sample holds a few hundred thousand clones, and roughly 84% of those were seen once. Clones ranked in the top ten supply around 3.5% of the sample.

The TCR comes from a person aged 18-60 years who received the Ad26.COV2.S COVID-19 vaccine or a placebo. The material was peripheral blood, obtained in a trial of Ad26.COV2.S vaccine versus placebo. Recombination joined TRBV19 with TRBJ1-2, with 7 bases matching TRBD1. CDR3 loop: CASTTGSKLYGYTF. At the DNA level, the sequence is TGTGCCAGTACGACAGGGTCAAAATTATATGGCTACACCTTC.